A single sample is the source of the 15 T cell receptor beta chains below, sequenced in a study of post-analysis software for immune sequencing data. Their cognate antigens are unknown. TCR beta libraries were prepared from cDNA with unique molecular identifiers. One entry per CDR3 protein results from TCRdb running MiXCR on the PCR reads. The table includes 820,000 or so distinct CDR3 sequences, roughly 50% detected once. Findings and caveats of the study: Patients showed TRBV5-6, TRBV5-1 and TRBV20-1 among 4 or 5 TRBV segments more frequent than in controls.

Sequences were obtained from blood. The origin of the receptors is a girl between 10 and 17 years old with multiple sclerosis.

V is TRBV2 and J is TRBJ2-1; D may be TRBD2 (6 bases). Germline CDR1 reads SNHLY; CDR2 reads FYNNEI. The CDR3 totals 15 residues. V gave up 2 bases and J gave up 5 bases, with 13 bases separating them. CDR3 DNA sequence: TGTGCCAGCAGTGAATGGCGGGAAGGGAACAATGAGCAGTTCTTC. It yields the protein CASSEWREGNNEQFF. Supplemented by reference TRBV2 and TRBJ2-1, the full variable domain reads EPEVTQTPSHQVTQMGQEVILRCVPISNHLYFYWYRQILGQKVEFLVSFYNNEISEKSEIFDDQFSVERPDGSNFTLKIRSTKLEDSAMYFCASSEWREGNNEQFFGPGTRLTVL.

CDR3 bases: TGTGCCTGGAATTATGCGGGACAGAGTACCTACGAGCAGTACTTC. It codes for CAWNYAGQSTYEQYF. V and J are TRBV30 and TRBJ2-7; possibly TRBD1 for D (7 bases). CDR1 GTSNPN and CDR2 SVGIG come from the germline V gene (reference sequence). Trimming left V 4 bases short and J 2 bases short, with 18 bases between. This CDR3 is 15 amino acids long.

CDR3: CASSQGGLGSYEQYF. The CDR3 nucleotides are TGCGCCAGCAGCCAAGGTGGTTTGGGGTCCTACGAGCAGTACTTC. The rearrangement uses TRBV4-1 and TRBJ2-7; no definite D call. The V end was cut by 1 base, the J end by 1 base, with 11 bases between. The germline V gene encodes CDR1 MGHRA and CDR2 YSYEKL. The length of the CDR3 is 15 residues.

This clonotype was seen more than once but under ten times. The gene calls are TRBV20-1 and TRBJ2-3; 12 bases agree with TRBD2. The germline V gene encodes CDR1 DFQATT and CDR2 SNEGSKA (reference sequence). Trimming took 1 base from V and 5 from J; bases not matched to a gene: 1. CDR3 length: 14 amino acids. This CDR3 is CSARVGLAGDTQYF. CDR3 in DNA: TGCAGTGCTAGAGTGGGACTAGCGGGAGATACGCAGTATTTT.

The sample holds a few counts of this clonotype. The genes are TRBV20-1 and TRBJ1-1; D gene unclear. CDR3 length: 12 residues. V lost 3 bases and J lost 11, with 16 bases in between. The germline CDR1 and CDR2 sequences are DFQATT and SNEGSKA (reference sequence). This CDR3 is CSARGGPRPAFF. CDR3 DNA: TGCAGTGCTAGGGGTGGCCCGCGCCCTGCTTTCTTT.

The CDR3 region is CASSFSPLAGGSSYNEQFF. The CDR3 DNA follows: TGTGCCAGCAGCTTTTCGCCCCTAGCGGGAGGGAGCTCCTACAATGAGCAGTTCTTC. The chain couples TRBV7-3 to TRBJ2-1; 12 bases fit TRBD2. After removal of 3 bases from V and 0 bases from J, the junction contained 9 bases not matched to a gene. Per germline, CDR1 SGHTA and CDR2 FQGTGA. The CDR3 has 19 amino acids. Supplemented by reference TRBV7-3 and TRBJ2-1, the full variable domain reads GAGVSQTPSNKVTEKGKYVELRCDPISGHTALYWYRQSLGQGPEFLIYFQGTGAADDSGLPNDRFFAVRPEGSVSTLKIQRTERGDSAVYLCASSFSPLAGGSSYNEQFFGPGTRLTVL.

The chain carries TRBV27 and TRBJ1-1; no reliable D call. Trimming took off 1 base at V and 0 bases at J, with 9 bases between the two ends. CDR3 length: 15 residues. CDR1 and CDR2 from the germline V gene are MNHEY and SMNVEV (reference sequence). The CDR3 region is CASSLFGQMNTEAFF. The CDR3 nucleotides read TGTGCCAGCAGTTTATTCGGGCAAATGAACACTGAAGCTTTCTTT.

V usage is TRBV7-3 and J usage is TRBJ2-3; TRBD2 matches at 14 bases. Germline V gives CDR1 SGHTA, CDR2 FQGTGA. The CDR3 runs 18 residues. Germline trimming cut 5 bases from V and 2 bases from J; bases unmatched to any gene: 9. In nucleotides, the CDR3 is TGTGCCAGCAGCCGCTCCGGGACTAGCGGGAGAGCCACAGATACGCAGTATTTT. Its translation is CASSRSGTSGRATDTQYF.

There are a few counts of this clonotype. V is TRBV7-2 and J is TRBJ2-5; D call uncertain. The CDR3 totals 11 residues. Germline lookup yields CDR1 SGHTA and CDR2 FQGNSA. V was shortened by 6 bases and J by 5 bases, with 7 bases between the two germline ends. The CDR3 nucleotides are TGTGCCAGCAGGTTTAGGGAGACCCAGTACTTC. Protein: CASRFRETQYF.

V gene TRBV2 combines with J gene TRBJ2-7; unclear D gene. From germline, CDR1 is SNHLY and CDR2 FYNNEI. The V and J ends lost 7 bases and 0 bases respectively, with 13 bases between them. This CDR3 has 14 residues. The CDR3 coding sequence is TGTGCCAGCATCCCGTACCTGAGCTCCTACGAGCAGTACTTC. It translates to CASIPYLSSYEQYF.

This chain connects TRBV7-3 to TRBJ1-2; D is unresolved. From germline, CDR1 is SGHTA and CDR2 FQGTGA. The CDR3 totals 13 residues. Trimming shortened V by 2 bases and J by 6 bases, and 10 bases separated the two germline ends. The CDR3 sequence is CASSLSLGDGYTF. The CDR3 bases are TGTGCCAGCAGCTTATCGCTGGGAGATGGCTACACCTTC.

This clonotype has just a few counts. This chain links TRBV3-1 with TRBJ2-7, with D hard to call. The germline V gene encodes CDR1 LGHDT and CDR2 YNNKEL (reference sequence). CDR3 length: 13 amino acids. V was cut by 1 base and J by 4 bases, with 8 bases left in between. The CDR3: CASSQGQFYEQYF. As DNA, the CDR3 is TGTGCCAGCAGCCAAGGGCAGTTTTACGAGCAGTACTTC.

This sequence joins TRBV4-1 and TRBJ2-7, with D perhaps matching TRBD1 (5 bases). The J call may be mistaken, given a closer DNA end match to TRBJ2-5. The length of the CDR3 is 16 residues. Germline assignment: CDR1 MGHRA and CDR2 YSYEKL. CDR3 nucleotide sequence: TGCGCCAGCAGCCAAGAACCGTCGTGGGGCGCAGAGACCCAGTACTTC. Amino acid sequence: CASSQEPSWGAETQYF.

This clonotype was observed once. CDR3 in amino acids: CASSKGVGAFF. The CDR3 region has the DNA TGTGCCAGCAGCAAAGGGGTGGGAGCTTTCTTT. The rearrangement links TRBV6-5 to TRBJ1-1; perhaps TRBD1 as D (5 bases). CDR3 length: 11 residues. The germline V gene encodes CDR1 MNHEY and CDR2 SVGAGI. V lost 6 bases and J lost 10, with 12 bases in between.

The DNA for the CDR3 is TGTGCCAGCAGCTTCGGTACCGGGATGAGCGCAGATACGCAGTATTTT. Residues: CASSFGTGMSADTQYF. The genes are TRBV5-8 and TRBJ2-3, with D perhaps TRBD2 (5 bases). In germline, CDR1 is SGHTS, CDR2 YDEGEE. The CDR3 contains 16 residues. Trimming removed 2 bases at V and 4 bases at J, with 17 bases between.